A single sample gave rise to the 21 T cell receptor beta chains below, sequenced in a study of shared clonotypes between healthy human individuals. Clones were read by immunoSEQ multiplex PCR, and TCRdb kept only the in-frame ones, dropping some. The data hold about 2.3 million clones, with roughly 90% observed a single time. The sample was naive CD4+ T cells from PBMCs. Subset specified: CD45RA+ positively selected. All receptors derive from a man aged 18 to 29 in good health. Some clones in this sample may be carry-over from other donors' samples.

The chain recombines TRBV18 with TRBJ1-5; 7 positions agree with TRBD1. The CDR3 is 15 residues long. CDR1 and CDR2 from the germline V gene are KGHSH and LQKENI. After removal of 2 bases from V and 9 bases from J, the junction contained 10 bases not matched to a gene. CDR3 loop: CASSPTGQGGWPQHF. CDR3 DNA sequence: TGTGCCAGCTCACCAACGGGGCAGGGGGGTTGGCCCCAGCATTTT.

This clone was detected once. This chain joins TRBV2 and TRBJ2-3; 14 bases line up with TRBD2. Germline values: CDR1 SNHLY, CDR2 FYNNEI. After removal of 6 bases from V and 4 bases from J, the junction contained 3 bases not matched to a gene. The CDR3 is 15 amino acids. CDR3 sequence: CASRGTSGRSDTQYF. The DNA for the CDR3 is TGTGCCAGCAGGGGGACTAGCGGGAGATCAGATACGCAGTATTTT.

The gene calls are TRBV27 and TRBJ2-3, with 12 bases fitting TRBD2. The CDR3 spans 18 residues. The germline V gene encodes CDR1 MNHEY and CDR2 SMNVEV (reference sequence). The J segment lost 3 bases and the V segment lost 3 bases, leaving 10 bases of the junction unmatched. The CDR3 nucleotides read TGTGCCAGCAGTTTTACCGCCAGACTAGCGGGAGAGACAGATACGCAGTATTTT. Translating gives CASSFTARLAGETDTQYF.

The gene calls are TRBV28 and TRBJ2-5; 8 bases map to TRBD1. Per germline, CDR1 MDHEN and CDR2 SYDVKM. CDR3 length: 16 residues. The V gene end was trimmed by 7 bases and the J gene end by 3 bases; junction bases not matched to a gene: 13. CDR3 nucleotide sequence: TGTGCCAGCACCTCTACGGGCAGGGGGCGAGAAGAGACCCAGTACTTC. This encodes CASTSTGRGREETQYF.

The chain links TRBV7-9 to TRBJ1-5; weak D call: TRBD1 (6 bases). The CDR3 covers 14 residues. Looked up from germline, CDR1 is SEHNR and CDR2 is FQNEAQ (reference sequence). V lost 10 bases and J 4 bases, leaving 17 bases between the germline ends. The CDR3 sequence is CAINTGTLNQPQHF. In DNA, the CDR3 is TGTGCCATAAACACAGGGACCCTTAATCAGCCCCAGCATTTT.

The chain combines TRBV5-6 with TRBJ2-7, with 10 bases matching TRBD1. V was clipped by 2 bases and J by 7 bases; unmatched bases: 9. CDR1 and CDR2 from the germline V gene are SGHDT and YYEEEE. CDR3 length: 15 amino acids. The DNA of the CDR3 is TGTGCCAGCAGCTTCCGGGACAGGGGCCGGGGAGAGCAGTACTTC. Protein sequence: CASSFRDRGRGEQYF.

This chain uses TRBV5-1 with TRBJ2-2, with unresolved D. Trimming took off 5 bases at V and 1 base at J, with 6 bases between the two ends. The V gene's germline CDR1 is SGHRS and CDR2 YFSETQ. This CDR3 comprises 13 residues. This CDR3 reads CASRVRNTGELFF. The CDR3 coding sequence is TGCGCCAGCAGGGTCAGGAACACCGGGGAGCTGTTTTTT.

The CDR3 sequence: CASSVAGTITDTQYF. Written as DNA, the CDR3 is TGTGCCAGCAGCGTAGCTGGGACAATTACGGATACGCAGTATTTT. The chain joins TRBV9 to TRBJ2-3, with D possibly TRBD1 on 6 matching bases. The CDR3 has 15 residues. Germline CDR1 and CDR2: SGDLS and YYNGEE. V was trimmed by 0 bases and J by 6 bases, leaving 14 bases between them. Based on the CDR3 plus reference TRBV9 and TRBJ2-3, the full variable domain is DSGVTQTPKHLITATGQRVTLRCSPRSGDLSVYWYQQSLDQGLQFLIQYYNGEERAKGNILERFSAQQFPDLHSELNLSSLELGDSALYFCASSVAGTITDTQYFGPGTRLTVL.

CDR3 coding DNA: TGTGCCAGCAGCCGAAGCCCAAGAGATGGCTACACCTTC. Protein sequence: CASSRSPRDGYTF. The chain has TRBV7-3 and TRBJ1-2; D unclear. Germline CDR1 and CDR2: SGHTA and FQGTGA. CDR3 length equals 13 residues. With 5 bases removed from V and 6 bases from J, the gap between germline ends came to 13 bases.

V gene TRBV19 combines with J gene TRBJ1-5, with TRBD1 identical over 7 bases. CDR1 and CDR2 from the germline V gene are LNHDA and SQIVND (reference sequence). CDR3 length: 18 amino acids. Losses at the gene ends were 8 bases for V and 0 bases for J; bases not matched to a gene: 16. CDR3 sequence (DNA): TGTGCCAGTTGGGGAGGTCGGGGGACAGAGTATAGCAATCAGCCCCAGCATTTT. It yields the protein CASWGGRGTEYSNQPQHF.

V usage is TRBV5-1 and J usage is TRBJ2-7, with 10 bases identical to TRBD2. After removal of 3 bases from V and 0 bases from J, the junction contained 6 bases not matched to a gene. Germline lookup yields CDR1 SGHRS and CDR2 YFSETQ. The CDR3 spans 16 residues. The CDR3: CASSSGLADLSYEQYF. CDR3 bases: TGCGCCAGCAGCTCCGGACTAGCGGACCTCTCCTACGAGCAGTACTTC. Full variable domain (remainder filled in from reference TRBV5-1 and TRBJ2-7): KAGVTQTPRYLIKTRGQQVTLSCSPISGHRSVSWYQQTPGQGLQFLFEYFSETQRNKGNFPGRFSGRQFSNSRSEMNVSTLELGDSALYLCASSSGLADLSYEQYFGPGTRLTVT.

The CDR3 bases are TGTGCCAGCAGCAAAGAACCAGGGAGGGACACTGAAGCTTTCTTT. This translates into CASSKEPGRDTEAFF. The chain is built from TRBV21-1 and TRBJ1-1. TRBV21-1 is recorded as a pseudogene. The CDR3 is made up of 15 amino acids.

The chain combines TRBV18 with TRBJ2-7, with D hard to call. Looked up from germline, CDR1 is KGHSH and CDR2 is LQKENI. CDR3 length: 15 amino acids. V gave up 4 bases and J gave up 4 bases, with 17 bases separating them. CDR3 sequence: CASSLTERALYEQYF. Here the CDR3 DNA reads TGTGCCAGCTCACTCACCGAAAGGGCCCTTTACGAGCAGTACTTC.

With respect to this clone: The sample contains more than one DNA sequence encoding this CDR3. CDR3 sequence (DNA): TGCGCCAGCAGCTTGGCAGGGACTAGCGGAGGTAGCTCCTACAATGAGCAGTTCTTC. Translating gives CASSLAGTSGGSSYNEQFF. The chain carries TRBV5-1 and TRBJ2-1; TRBD2 matches at 11 bases. The V gene's germline CDR1 is SGHRS and CDR2 YFSETQ. This CDR3 is built from 19 residues. After removal of 0 bases from V and 0 bases from J, the junction contained 8 bases not matched to a gene.

This chain links TRBV7-8 with TRBJ2-7; 9 positions match TRBD1. The germline CDR1 and CDR2 sequences are SGHVS and FQNEAQ. V lost 4 bases and J lost 2; bases outside the gene matches: 9. This CDR3 has 16 amino acids. CDR3 residues: CASSSRPGQGAYEQYF. CDR3 nucleotide sequence: TGTGCCAGCAGCTCCCGACCGGGACAGGGCGCCTACGAGCAGTACTTC.

V gene TRBV18 combines with J gene TRBJ2-2; D is possibly TRBD1 (6 bases). Germline V CDR1 and CDR2: KGHSH, LQKENI. The CDR3 is made up of 15 amino acids. The V end was cut by 3 bases, the J end by 4 bases, with 12 bases between. The CDR3 spells CASSPVRGVTGELFF. The CDR3 region has the DNA TGTGCCAGCTCACCCGTCAGGGGCGTCACCGGGGAGCTGTTTTTT. The whole variable domain, remainder taken from reference TRBV18 and TRBJ2-2, is NAGVMQNPRHLVRRRGQEARLRCSPMKGHSHVYWYRQLPEEGLKFMVYLQKENIIDESGMPKERFSAEFPKEGPSILRIQQVVRGDSAAYFCASSPVRGVTGELFFGEGSRLTVL.

The CDR3, as DNA: TGCGCCAGCAGCAAGCAGGGTATAACCTACGAGCAGTACTTC. Translated: CASSKQGITYEQYF. The J gene is TRBJ2-7, the V gene TRBV4-1; possibly TRBD1 for D (5 bases). V was cut by 5 bases and J by 2 bases, with 13 bases left in between. Germline CDR1 is MGHRA and CDR2 is YSYEKL. The CDR3 runs 14 residues.

The gene calls are TRBV6-6 and TRBJ2-2; no firm D call. This CDR3 spans 13 amino acids. Germline V CDR1 and CDR2: MNHNY, SVGAGI (reference sequence). The V end was cut by 0 bases, the J end by 2 bases, with 1 base between. The CDR3 nucleotides read TGTGCCAGCAGTTACTCTAACACCGGGGAGCTGTTTTTT. Translating it yields CASSYSNTGELFF.

J is TRBJ2-3 and V is TRBV5-1, with a possible D match to TRBD2 (6 bases). Germline loops: CDR1 SGHRS, CDR2 YFSETQ. This CDR3 has 17 amino acids. V was cut by 4 bases and J by 2 bases, with 20 bases left in between. This CDR3 reads CASSPMSPAGYTDTQYF. For the CDR3, the DNA is TGCGCCAGCAGCCCCATGTCACCAGCGGGCTACACAGATACGCAGTATTTT.

V usage is TRBV6-5 and J usage is TRBJ1-2; 9 bases are shared with TRBD1. J gave up 8 bases and V 4 bases, and 5 bases lay outside the gene matches. Germline V CDR1 and CDR2: MNHEY, SVGAGI. The CDR3 contains 13 residues. The CDR3 DNA is TGTGCCAGCAGTTGTGGACAGGGGAACGGCTACACCTTC. Translating gives CASSCGQGNGYTF.

For this clone: Additional DNA sequences in this sample encode the identical CDR3. This chain connects TRBV18 to TRBJ2-6; 7 bases match TRBD1. The CDR3 loop spans 17 amino acids. V lost 3 bases and J lost 0; bases outside the gene matches: 5. The germline V gene has CDR1 KGHSH and CDR2 LQKENI. The CDR3 coding sequence is TGTGCCAGCTCACCGGGGACAGCTAGCTCTGGGGCCAACGTCCTGACTTTC. This codes for CASSPGTASSGANVLTF.